The entry below describes one T cell receptor beta chain. Its antigen remains unknown. CDR1 is SGHKS and CDR2 is YYEKEE in the germline V gene (reference sequence). This CDR3 region has 12 residues. The germline V and J ends were trimmed by 4 bases and 3 bases, with 8 bases remaining between them. This sample was taken from a study of vaccination and CD4 T cells after COVID-19. Sample treatment: approximately nine-day PBMC culture with coronavirus spike peptide pools or control peptides (ViraFEST assay). Cultured CD4+ T cell DNA was sequenced using the Oncomine TCR Beta short-read assay. Each CDR3 protein gets one entry after TCRdb re-called the PCR reads with MiXCR. This table holds several thousand distinct CDR3 sequences, roughly 77% found once.

The J gene is TRBJ2-7, the V gene TRBV5-5; maybe TRBD1 (6 bases). The clonotype comes from a human donor who had recovered from COVID-19. Sequencing was carried out using CD4+ T cells from blood, cultured in vitro. The chain's CDR3 is CASSDRFYEQYF. The CDR3 nucleotides read TGTGCCAGCAGCGACAGGTTCTACGAGCAGTACTTC.